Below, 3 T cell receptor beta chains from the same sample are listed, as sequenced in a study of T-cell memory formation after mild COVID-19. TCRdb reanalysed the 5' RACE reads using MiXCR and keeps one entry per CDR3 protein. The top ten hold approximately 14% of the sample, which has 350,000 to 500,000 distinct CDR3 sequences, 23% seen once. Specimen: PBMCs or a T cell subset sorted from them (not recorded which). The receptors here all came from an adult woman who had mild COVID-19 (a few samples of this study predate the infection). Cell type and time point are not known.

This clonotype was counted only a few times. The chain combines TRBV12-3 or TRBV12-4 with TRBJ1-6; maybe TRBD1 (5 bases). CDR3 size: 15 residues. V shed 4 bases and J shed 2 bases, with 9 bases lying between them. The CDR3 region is CASSSGQAYNSPLHF. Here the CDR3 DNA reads TGTGCCAGCAGTTCGGGGCAGGCCTATAATTCACCCCTCCACTTT.

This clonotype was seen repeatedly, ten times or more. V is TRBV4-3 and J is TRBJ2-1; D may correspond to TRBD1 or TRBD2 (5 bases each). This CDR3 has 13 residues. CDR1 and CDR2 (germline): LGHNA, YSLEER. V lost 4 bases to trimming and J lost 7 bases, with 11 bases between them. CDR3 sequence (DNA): TGCGCCAGCAGCCTCCGGGGCCTGAATGAGCAGTTCTTC. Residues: CASSLRGLNEQFF.

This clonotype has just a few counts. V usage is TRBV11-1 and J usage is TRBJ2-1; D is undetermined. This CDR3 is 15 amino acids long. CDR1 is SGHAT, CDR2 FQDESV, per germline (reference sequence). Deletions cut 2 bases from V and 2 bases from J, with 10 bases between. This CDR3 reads CASSLPGGAYNEQFF. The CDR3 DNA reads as TGTGCCAGCAGCTTACCCGGCGGTGCCTACAATGAGCAGTTCTTC.